This entry lists 10 T cell receptor beta chains sequenced from one sample in a study of naive CD8 T cells in extremely preterm neonates. Cord blood came from elective full-term cesareans at about 35-42 weeks without labor or membrane rupture. TCRdb's copy holds only in-frame clones and misses some; the assay was immunoSEQ multiplex PCR. The data hold 7,400 or so clones, with 95% to 98% observed a single time. What was sequenced was naive CD8+ T cells from cord blood. These receptors were obtained from a newborn in good health.

The gene calls are TRBV4-3 and TRBJ2-7, with D maybe TRBD2 (5 bases). In germline, CDR1 is LGHNA, CDR2 YSLEER. The CDR3 is made up of 14 amino acids. The V end lost 0 bases, the J end lost 4 bases, and 10 bases lay between the germline ends. CDR3 sequence: CASSQERGMYEQYF. CDR3 coding DNA: TGCGCCAGCAGCCAAGAGAGAGGGATGTACGAGCAGTACTTC.

The V gene is TRBV27, the J gene TRBJ2-3, with D hard to call. V lost 7 bases and J 7 bases, leaving 9 bases between the germline ends. The germline CDR1 and CDR2 sequences are MNHEY and SMNVEV (reference sequence). CDR3 length equals 11 residues. The CDR3 coding sequence is TGTGCCAGCACGTCAGGATATACGCAGTATTTT. As protein: CASTSGYTQYF.

The chain is built from TRBV4-1 and TRBJ1-1; D uncertain. The CDR3 covers 12 residues. CDR1 and CDR2 from the germline V gene are MGHRA and YSYEKL. V lost 5 bases and J lost 5, with 9 bases in between. The CDR3 is CASSGWRTEAFF. CDR3 DNA sequence: TGCGCCAGCAGCGGGTGGCGGACTGAAGCTTTCTTT.

This rearrangement joins TRBV2 to TRBJ1-1; possible D gene TRBD1, 5 bases. Germline V lookup: CDR1 SNHLY, CDR2 FYNNEI. Deletions cut 3 bases from V and 1 base from J, with 9 bases between. CDR3 length: 14 residues. CDR3 sequence reads: CASSDREGNTEAFF. CDR3 DNA sequence: TGTGCCAGCAGTGACAGGGAAGGGAACACTGAAGCTTTCTTT.

On this clone itself: The same CDR3 arises from other DNA sequences in this sample as well. The V gene is TRBV27, the J gene TRBJ1-2, with 9 positions matching TRBD1. Germline CDR1 is MNHEY and CDR2 is SMNVEV (reference sequence). With V trimmed by 2 bases and J by 6 bases, 1 base remained unmatched. The CDR3 is made up of 13 amino acids. The CDR3 nucleotides are TGTGCCAGCAGTTTAGGACAGGGGAATGGCTACACCTTC. Its protein product is CASSLGQGNGYTF.

The CDR3 region has the DNA TGCGCCAGCAGCTTGTTACAGGGGAAAGAGCAGTACTTC. Protein sequence: CASSLLQGKEQYF. The chain combines TRBV5-1 with TRBJ2-7, with TRBD1 matching 7 bases. The junction had 5 bases not matched to a gene; V was cut back by 1 base and J by 7 bases. Looked up from germline, CDR1 is SGHRS and CDR2 is YFSETQ. CDR3 length equals 13 residues. Together with reference TRBV5-1 and TRBJ2-7, the CDR3 gives the full variable domain: KAGVTQTPRYLIKTRGQQVTLSCSPISGHRSVSWYQQTPGQGLQFLFEYFSETQRNKGNFPGRFSGRQFSNSRSEMNVSTLELGDSALYLCASSLLQGKEQYFGPGTRLTVT.

V and J are TRBV27 and TRBJ1-3, with 11 bases aligning to TRBD1. The V segment lost 4 bases and the J segment 4 bases; nucleotides outside the gene matches: 6. Per the germline V gene, CDR1 is MNHEY and CDR2 is SMNVEV (reference sequence). The CDR3 runs to 16 residues. In nucleotides, the CDR3 is TGTGCCAGCAGTTCCCAGGACAGGGGGCGAGGAAACACCATATATTTT. Its protein product is CASSSQDRGRGNTIYF.

The genes are TRBV10-1 and TRBJ2-3, with a tentative D call TRBD2 (6 bases). CDR1 is WNHNN, CDR2 SYGVQD, per germline (reference sequence). V shed 4 bases and J shed 3 bases, with 14 bases lying between them. The CDR3 totals 15 residues. The CDR3 DNA reads TGCGCCAGCAGTGTGCTGCGGGGAAGGACAGATACGCAGTATTTT. It yields the protein CASSVLRGRTDTQYF.

V is TRBV4-3 and J is TRBJ2-7; possibly TRBD1 for D (6 bases). Germline CDR1 is LGHNA and CDR2 is YSLEER. V lost 0 bases and J lost 2, with 11 bases in between. The CDR3 loop spans 15 amino acids. The CDR3 coding sequence is TGCGCCAGCAGCCAAGAAGGGGGACCTACCTACGAGCAGTACTTC. This encodes CASSQEGGPTYEQYF.

The V and J genes are TRBV4-1 and TRBJ1-2; 11 positions agree with TRBD1. The CDR3 is 15 residues long. J gave up 4 bases and V 6 bases, and 7 bases lay outside the gene matches. Germline loops: CDR1 MGHRA, CDR2 YSYEKL. In DNA form, the CDR3 reads TGCGCCAGCAGAGAAACCGGGACAGGGGGCTATGGCTACACCTTC. Translated, it gives CASRETGTGGYGYTF.